These 10 T cell receptor beta chains came from one sample sequenced in a study of identical twins. Via MiXCR, TCRdb re-called the 5' RACE reads, giving one row per CDR3 protein. The profile shows some 500,000 distinct CDR3 sequences, approximately 15% of them singletons. In addition, the sample was reused for a study of yellow fever vaccine responses in identical twins.

Source material: CD4+ T cells sorted from blood. Receptors originate from a woman aged 18-29 years in good health.

Ten or more counts support this clonotype. The rearrangement uses TRBV12-3 or TRBV12-4 and TRBJ1-2; D is perhaps TRBD1 (6 bases). Between the trimmed V and J ends, which lost 5 bases and 0 bases, there was a span of 13 bases. The length of the CDR3 is 15 residues. The CDR3 sequence is CASSPGTSSNYGYTF. The DNA for the CDR3 is TGTGCCAGCAGTCCCGGGACATCCTCTAACTATGGCTACACCTTC.

CDR3 nucleotides: TGTGCCAGCAGTTTATTGGGGGGGGAAAGATTCTCTGGGGCCAACGTCCTGACTTTC. Protein sequence: CASSLLGGERFSGANVLTF. J is TRBJ2-6 and V is TRBV28, with 7 positions matching TRBD2. The CDR3 has 19 residues. V lost 1 base to trimming and J lost 0 bases; unmatched junction nucleotides: 9. Germline V CDR1 and CDR2: MDHEN, SYDVKM.

This clonotype was found a few times. The rearrangement uses TRBV5-5 and TRBJ2-2; 8 bases align to TRBD1. In germline, CDR1 is SGHKS, CDR2 YYEKEE (reference sequence). Trimming cost V 7 bases and J 6 bases; bases outside gene matches: 14. The CDR3 has 16 amino acids. Written as DNA, the CDR3 is TGTGCCAGCCACGAAGAACGAGCAGGGGGCTCCGGGGAGCTGTTTTTT. Amino acid sequence: CASHEERAGGSGELFF.

This clonotype was seen more than once but under ten times. The CDR3 protein is CASSSETGQLYGYTF. CDR3 DNA: TGTGCCAGCAGCTCCGAGACAGGACAGTTGTATGGCTACACCTTC. The rearrangement joins TRBV5-5 to TRBJ1-2, with D perhaps TRBD1 (6 bases). Germline V lookup: CDR1 SGHKS, CDR2 YYEKEE (reference sequence). The CDR3 sequence is 15 residues long. The V end was cut by 3 bases, the J end by 5 bases, with 17 bases between.

This chain connects TRBV20-1 to TRBJ2-7; 11 positions agree with TRBD2. Germline lookup yields CDR1 DFQATT and CDR2 SNEGSKA (reference sequence). This CDR3 spans 14 amino acids. Trimming took 6 bases from V and 3 from J; bases not matched to a gene: 7. CDR3: CSARIAGGYYEQYF. The CDR3 DNA reads as TGCAGTGCGAGGATAGCGGGAGGGTACTACGAGCAGTACTTC.

This sequence joins TRBV27 and TRBJ2-7; D unclear. CDR3 length equals 14 residues. The V and J ends lost 5 bases and 4 bases respectively, with 15 bases between them. CDR1 is MNHEY, CDR2 SMNVEV, per germline (reference sequence). For the CDR3, the DNA is TGTGCCAGCAGTCCCTGGGTCCGGTCGTACGAGCAGTACTTC. Amino acid sequence: CASSPWVRSYEQYF.

The V call is TRBV28, the J call TRBJ2-5; TRBD2 matches 13 bases. V was clipped by 4 bases and J by 0 bases; unmatched bases: 8. The CDR3 loop spans 18 amino acids. Germline CDR1 reads MDHEN; CDR2 reads SYDVKM. The CDR3 protein is CASSYRLAGGLYQETQYF. The DNA of the CDR3 is TGTGCCAGCAGTTACAGACTAGCGGGGGGCCTGTACCAAGAGACCCAGTACTTC.

There are many counts of this clonotype. V is TRBV29-1 and J is TRBJ2-1; 9 bases match TRBD1. V was pared by 6 bases and J by 4 bases, with 4 bases of the junction left unmatched. Germline assignment: CDR1 SQVTM and CDR2 ANQGSEA. This CDR3 spans 13 amino acids. CDR3 sequence (DNA): TGCAGCGTGGACAGGGGCGCATACAATGAGCAGTTCTTC. Translating gives CSVDRGAYNEQFF.

This clonotype was recorded at least ten times. The J gene is TRBJ2-7, the V gene TRBV3-1; D is unclear. Germline lookup yields CDR1 LGHDT and CDR2 YNNKEL (reference sequence). Trimming stripped 0 bases from V and 6 bases from J, with 12 bases between. CDR3 length: 14 amino acids. The CDR3 DNA reads as TGTGCCAGCAGCCAAGAATTTGCGGTAAGCGAGCAGTACTTC. Its protein is CASSQEFAVSEQYF.

V and J are TRBV20-1 and TRBJ2-3; D tentatively reads TRBD1 or TRBD2 (5 bases each). Germline values: CDR1 DFQATT, CDR2 SNEGSKA (reference sequence). This CDR3 has 13 amino acids. CDR3 in DNA: TGCAGCGCAAACGGGGATACAGGAGATACGCAGTATTTT. It encodes CSANGDTGDTQYF.